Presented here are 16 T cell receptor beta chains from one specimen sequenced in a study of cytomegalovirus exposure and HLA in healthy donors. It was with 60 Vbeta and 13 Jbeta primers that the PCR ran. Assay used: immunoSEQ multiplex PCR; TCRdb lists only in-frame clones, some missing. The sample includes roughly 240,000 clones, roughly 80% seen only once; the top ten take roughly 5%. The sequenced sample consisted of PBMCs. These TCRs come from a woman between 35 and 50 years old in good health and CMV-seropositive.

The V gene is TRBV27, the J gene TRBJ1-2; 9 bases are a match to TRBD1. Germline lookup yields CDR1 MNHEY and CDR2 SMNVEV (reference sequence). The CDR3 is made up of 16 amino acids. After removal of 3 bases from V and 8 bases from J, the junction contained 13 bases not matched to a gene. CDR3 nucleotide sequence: TGTGCCAGCAGTTTGGAACAGGGGGCGCCGAGTCAAGGCTACACCTTC. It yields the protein CASSLEQGAPSQGYTF.

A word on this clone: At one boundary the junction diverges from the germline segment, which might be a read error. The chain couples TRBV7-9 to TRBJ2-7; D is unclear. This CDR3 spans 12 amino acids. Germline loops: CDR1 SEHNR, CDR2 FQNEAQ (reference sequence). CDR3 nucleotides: TGTTCCAGCAGCCCACATGACTACGAGCAGTACTTC. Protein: CSSSPHDYEQYF.

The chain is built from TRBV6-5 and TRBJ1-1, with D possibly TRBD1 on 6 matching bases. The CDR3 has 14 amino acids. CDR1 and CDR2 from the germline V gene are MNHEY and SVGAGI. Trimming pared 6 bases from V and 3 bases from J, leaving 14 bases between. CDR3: CASRFRGRDTEAFF. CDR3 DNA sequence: TGTGCCAGCAGATTCAGGGGTAGGGACACTGAAGCTTTCTTT.

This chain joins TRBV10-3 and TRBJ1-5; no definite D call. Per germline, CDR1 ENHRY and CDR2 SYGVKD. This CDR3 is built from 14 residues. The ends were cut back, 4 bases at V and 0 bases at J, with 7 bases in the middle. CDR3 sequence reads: CAISVGVSNQPQHF. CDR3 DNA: TGTGCCATCAGTGTCGGGGTTAGCAATCAGCCCCAGCATTTT.

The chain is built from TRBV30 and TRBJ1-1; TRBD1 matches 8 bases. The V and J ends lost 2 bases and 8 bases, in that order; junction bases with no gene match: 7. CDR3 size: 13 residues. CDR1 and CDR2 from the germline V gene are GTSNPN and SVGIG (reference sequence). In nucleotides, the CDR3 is TGTGCCTGGAGTTGGTTACAGGGGGGCGAAGCTTTCTTT. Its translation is CAWSWLQGGEAFF.

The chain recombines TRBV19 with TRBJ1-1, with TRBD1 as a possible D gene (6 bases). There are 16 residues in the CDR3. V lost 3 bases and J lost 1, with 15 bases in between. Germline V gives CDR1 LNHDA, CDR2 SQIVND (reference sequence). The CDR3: CASSISAGASNTEAFF. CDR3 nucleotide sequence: TGTGCCAGTAGTATTTCAGCAGGGGCCTCGAACACTGAAGCTTTCTTT.

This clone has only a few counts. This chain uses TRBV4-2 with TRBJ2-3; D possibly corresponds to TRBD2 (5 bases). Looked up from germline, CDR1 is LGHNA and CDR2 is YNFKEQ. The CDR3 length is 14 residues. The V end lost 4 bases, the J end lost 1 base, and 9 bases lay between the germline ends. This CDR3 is CASSLGRGTDTQYF. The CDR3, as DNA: TGTGCCAGCAGCCTAGGGCGGGGCACAGATACGCAGTATTTT.

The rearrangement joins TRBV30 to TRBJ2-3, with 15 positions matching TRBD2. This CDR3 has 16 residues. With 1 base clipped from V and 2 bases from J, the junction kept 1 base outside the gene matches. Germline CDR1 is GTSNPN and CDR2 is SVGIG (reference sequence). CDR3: CAWSGTSGRVTDTQYF. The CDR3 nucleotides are TGTGCCTGGAGTGGGACTAGCGGGAGGGTCACAGATACGCAGTATTTT.

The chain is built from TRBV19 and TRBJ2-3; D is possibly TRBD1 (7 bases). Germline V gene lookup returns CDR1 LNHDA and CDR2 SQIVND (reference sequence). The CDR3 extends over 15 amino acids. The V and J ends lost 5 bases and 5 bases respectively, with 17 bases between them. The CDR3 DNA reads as TGTGCCAGTAGTCCCTTACGACAGGGAGGAGATACGCAGTATTTT. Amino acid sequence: CASSPLRQGGDTQYF. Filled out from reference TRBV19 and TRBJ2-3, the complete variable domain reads DGGITQSPKYLFRKEGQNVTLSCEQNLNHDAMYWYRQDPGQGLRLIYYSQIVNDFQKGDIAEGYSVSREKKESFPLTVTSAQKNPTAFYLCASSPLRQGGDTQYFGPGTRLTVL.

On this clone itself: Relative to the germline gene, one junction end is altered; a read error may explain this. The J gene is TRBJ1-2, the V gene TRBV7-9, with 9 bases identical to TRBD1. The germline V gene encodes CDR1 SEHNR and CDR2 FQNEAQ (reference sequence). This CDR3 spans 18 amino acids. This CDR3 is CSSSLAFGQGSSNYGYTF. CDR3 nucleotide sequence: TGTTCCAGCAGCTTAGCGTTCGGACAGGGGTCGTCTAACTATGGCTACACCTTC.

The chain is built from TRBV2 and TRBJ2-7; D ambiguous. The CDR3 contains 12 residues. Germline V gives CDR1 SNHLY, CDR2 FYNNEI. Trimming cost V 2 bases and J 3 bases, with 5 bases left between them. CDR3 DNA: TGTGCCAGCAGTGAACAGGACTACGAGCAGTACTTC. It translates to CASSEQDYEQYF.

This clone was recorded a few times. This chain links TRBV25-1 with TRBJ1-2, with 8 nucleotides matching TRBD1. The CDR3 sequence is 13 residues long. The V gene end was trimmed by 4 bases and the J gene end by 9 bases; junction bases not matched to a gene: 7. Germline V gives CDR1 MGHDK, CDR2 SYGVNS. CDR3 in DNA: TGTGCCAGCAGTGGACAGGGGTCCCCAAGCTACACCTTC. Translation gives CASSGQGSPSYTF.

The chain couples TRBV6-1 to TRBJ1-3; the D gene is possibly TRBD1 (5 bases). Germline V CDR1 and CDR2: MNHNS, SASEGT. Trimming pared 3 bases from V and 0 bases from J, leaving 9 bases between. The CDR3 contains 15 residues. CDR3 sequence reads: CASSDGAASGNTIYF. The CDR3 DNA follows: TGTGCCAGCAGTGATGGGGCCGCCTCTGGAAACACCATATATTTT.

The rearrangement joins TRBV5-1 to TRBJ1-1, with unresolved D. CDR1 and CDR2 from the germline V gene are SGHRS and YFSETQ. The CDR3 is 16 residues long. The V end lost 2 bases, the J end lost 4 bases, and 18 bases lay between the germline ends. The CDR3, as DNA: TGCGCCAGCAGCTTTGGTGGCAGTACAATCGTCACTGAAGCTTTCTTT. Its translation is CASSFGGSTIVTEAFF.

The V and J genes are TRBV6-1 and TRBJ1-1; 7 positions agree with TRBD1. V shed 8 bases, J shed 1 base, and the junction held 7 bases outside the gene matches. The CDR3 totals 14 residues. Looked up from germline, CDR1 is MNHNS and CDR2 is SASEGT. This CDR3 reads CASLPGGRNTEAFF. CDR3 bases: TGTGCCAGCCTCCCAGGGGGTCGGAACACTGAAGCTTTCTTT.

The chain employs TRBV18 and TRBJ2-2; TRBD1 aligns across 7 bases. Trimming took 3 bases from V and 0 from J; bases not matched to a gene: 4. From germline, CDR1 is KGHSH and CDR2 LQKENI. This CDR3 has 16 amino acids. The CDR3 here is CASSPRQGSNTGELFF. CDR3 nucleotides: TGTGCCAGCTCACCTCGACAGGGCTCGAACACCGGGGAGCTGTTTTTT. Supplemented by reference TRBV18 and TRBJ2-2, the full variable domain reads NAGVMQNPRHLVRRRGQEARLRCSPMKGHSHVYWYRQLPEEGLKFMVYLQKENIIDESGMPKERFSAEFPKEGPSILRIQQVVRGDSAAYFCASSPRQGSNTGELFFGEGSRLTVL.